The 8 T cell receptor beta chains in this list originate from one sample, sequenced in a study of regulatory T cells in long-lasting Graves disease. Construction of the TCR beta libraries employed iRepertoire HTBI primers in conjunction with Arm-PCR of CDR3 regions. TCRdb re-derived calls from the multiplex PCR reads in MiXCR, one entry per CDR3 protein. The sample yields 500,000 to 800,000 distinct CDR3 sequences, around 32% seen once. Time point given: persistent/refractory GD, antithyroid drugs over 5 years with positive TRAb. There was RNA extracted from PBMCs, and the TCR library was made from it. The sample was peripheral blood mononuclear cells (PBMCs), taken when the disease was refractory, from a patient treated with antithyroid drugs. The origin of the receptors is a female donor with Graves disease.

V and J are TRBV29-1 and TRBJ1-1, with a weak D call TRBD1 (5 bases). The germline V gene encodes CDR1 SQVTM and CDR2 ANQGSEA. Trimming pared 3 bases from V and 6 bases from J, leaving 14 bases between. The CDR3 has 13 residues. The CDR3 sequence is CSVEGLGVSEAFF. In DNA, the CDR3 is TGCAGCGTTGAGGGATTAGGGGTTTCTGAAGCTTTCTTT.

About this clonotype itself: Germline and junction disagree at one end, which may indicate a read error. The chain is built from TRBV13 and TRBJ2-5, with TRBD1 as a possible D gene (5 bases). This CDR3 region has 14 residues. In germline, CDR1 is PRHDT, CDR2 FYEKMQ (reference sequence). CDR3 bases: TGTGCCAGCAGCTTAACAGGCATAAAGGAGACCCAGTGCTTC. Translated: CASSLTGIKETQCF.

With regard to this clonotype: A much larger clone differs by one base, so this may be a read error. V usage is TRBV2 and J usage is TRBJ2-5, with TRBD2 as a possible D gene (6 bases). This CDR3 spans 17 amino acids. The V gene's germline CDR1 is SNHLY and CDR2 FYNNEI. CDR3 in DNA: TGTGCCGGCAGTGAAGTTCAGCCTAGCGTCACCCAAGAGACCCAGTACTTC. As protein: CAGSEVQPSVTQETQYF.

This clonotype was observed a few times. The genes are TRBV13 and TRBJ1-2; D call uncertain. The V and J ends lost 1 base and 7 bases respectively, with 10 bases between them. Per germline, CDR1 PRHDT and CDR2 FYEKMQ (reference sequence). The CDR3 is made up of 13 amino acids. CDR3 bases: TGTGCCAGCAGCTTAGAAGGTCCCGCTGGCTACACCTTC. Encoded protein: CASSLEGPAGYTF.

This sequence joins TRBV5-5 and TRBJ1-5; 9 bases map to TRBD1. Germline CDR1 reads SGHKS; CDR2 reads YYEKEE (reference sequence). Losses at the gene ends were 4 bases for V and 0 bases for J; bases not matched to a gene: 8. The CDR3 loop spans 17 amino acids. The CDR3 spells CASSPRGQGYSNQPQHF. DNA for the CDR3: TGTGCCAGCAGCCCTAGGGGACAGGGATATAGCAATCAGCCCCAGCATTTT.

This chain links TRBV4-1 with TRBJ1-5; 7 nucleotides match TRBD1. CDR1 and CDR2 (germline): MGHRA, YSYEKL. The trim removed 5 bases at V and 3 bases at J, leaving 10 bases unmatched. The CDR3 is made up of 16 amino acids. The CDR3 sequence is CASSASVTGFNQPQHF. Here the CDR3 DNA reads TGCGCCAGCAGCGCCTCGGTGACAGGGTTCAATCAGCCCCAGCATTTT.

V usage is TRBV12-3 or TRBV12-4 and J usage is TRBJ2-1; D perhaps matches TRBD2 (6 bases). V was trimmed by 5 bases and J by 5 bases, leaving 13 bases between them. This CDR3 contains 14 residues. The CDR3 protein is CASSRGLLHNEQFF. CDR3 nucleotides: TGTGCCAGCAGTAGGGGACTCCTACACAATGAGCAGTTCTTC.

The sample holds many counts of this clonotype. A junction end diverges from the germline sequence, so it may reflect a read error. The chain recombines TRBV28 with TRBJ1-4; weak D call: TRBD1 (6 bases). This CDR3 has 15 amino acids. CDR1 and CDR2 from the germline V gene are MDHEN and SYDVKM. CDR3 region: CASSLYWDKREKLFF. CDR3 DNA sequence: TGTGCCAGCAGCTTATATTGGGACAAGAGAGAAAAACTGTTTTTT.